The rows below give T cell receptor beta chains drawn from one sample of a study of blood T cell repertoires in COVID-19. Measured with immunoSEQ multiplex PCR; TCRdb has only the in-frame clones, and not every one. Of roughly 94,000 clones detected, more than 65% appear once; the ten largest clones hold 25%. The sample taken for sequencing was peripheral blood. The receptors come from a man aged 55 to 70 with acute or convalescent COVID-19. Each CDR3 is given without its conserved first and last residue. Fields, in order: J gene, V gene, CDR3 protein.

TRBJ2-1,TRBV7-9,ASSGTGSSYNEQF
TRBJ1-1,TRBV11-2,ASSLTGNTEAF
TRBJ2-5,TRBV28,ASSLRTGKSIQY
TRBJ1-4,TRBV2,ASSQSGEKLF
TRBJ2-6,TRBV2,ASSQDRGFSGANVLT
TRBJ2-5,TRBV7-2,ASSPAGGSEQETQY
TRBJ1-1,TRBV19,ASGRNTEAF
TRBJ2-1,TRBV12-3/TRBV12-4,ASSVINEQF
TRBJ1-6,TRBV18,ASSPPEHGYDSPLH
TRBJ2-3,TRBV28,ASSPLAGGGGDTQY
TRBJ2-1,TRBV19,ASRDRRSSYNEQF
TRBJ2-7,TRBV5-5,ASSDRDRGLIRSYEQY
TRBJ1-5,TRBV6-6,ASSYDRDNQPQH
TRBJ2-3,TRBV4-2,ASSQELAGATYPSTDTQY
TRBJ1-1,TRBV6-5,ASSYSATTYTEAF
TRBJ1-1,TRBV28,ASNTKYRGETEAF
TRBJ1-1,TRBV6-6,ASSYPVGASNTEAF
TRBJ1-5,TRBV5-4,ASSLGLNQPQH
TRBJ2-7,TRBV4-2,ASSITQGSEQY
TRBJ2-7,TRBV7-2,ASSLGTGSSYEQY
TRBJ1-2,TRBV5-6,ASKRENYGYT
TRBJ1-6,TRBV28,ASRVDRVKSPLH
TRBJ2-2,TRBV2,ASKDSANTGELF
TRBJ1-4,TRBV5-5,ASSLIQGIFATNEKLF
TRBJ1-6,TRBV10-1,ASLCSYNSPLH
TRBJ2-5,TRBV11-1,ASSPPRGGLPETQY
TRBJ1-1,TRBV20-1,SATWTGEAF
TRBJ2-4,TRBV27,ASSSIAGIQY
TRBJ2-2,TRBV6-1,ASSFLTGGAGELF
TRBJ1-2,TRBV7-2,ASSLGTGLNGYT
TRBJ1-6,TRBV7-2,ASSPWDRGVSPLH
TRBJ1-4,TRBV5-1,ASSLGTAVGEKLF
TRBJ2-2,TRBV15,ATSRDGRGTGELF
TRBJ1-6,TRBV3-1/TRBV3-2,ASSGDRASPLH
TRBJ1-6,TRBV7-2,ASSRDSISLYNSPLH
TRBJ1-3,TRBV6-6,ASSYLAGNTIY
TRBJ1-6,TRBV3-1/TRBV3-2,ASSQAPGGVASSYNSPLH
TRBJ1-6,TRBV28,ASSIGQGNHSPLH
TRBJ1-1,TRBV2,ASRRVPGQGRDTEAF
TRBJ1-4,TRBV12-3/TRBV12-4,ASSPRVNEKLF
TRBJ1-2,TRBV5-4,ASSSRDRGNGYT
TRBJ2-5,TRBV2,ASNLRGAGETQY
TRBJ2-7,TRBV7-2,ASSLVTGRSKYEQY
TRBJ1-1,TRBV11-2,ASSLWRDPEAF
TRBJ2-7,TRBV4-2,ASSPGAGEQY
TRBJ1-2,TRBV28,ASSGRDWAYGYT